The clone carrying this T cell receptor (beta chain) showed up just a few times. Profiled with immunoSEQ multiplex PCR; TCRdb holds only in-frame clones, not every one. In the table there are about 120,000 clones, 85% to 90% of which are singletons. The data belong to a study of control samples from healthy donors and cancer patients. This CDR3 comprises 14 residues. From germline, CDR1 is SGHRS and CDR2 YFSETQ. V shed 4 bases, J shed 9 bases, and the junction held 8 bases outside the gene matches. The chain joins TRBV5-1 to TRBJ2-7, with 12 bases fitting TRBD1. Source material: blood. The receptor comes from a man younger than 45 in good health. The CDR3 nucleotides read TGCGCCAGCAGCATTGGGGGACAGGGGGCAGGGCAGTACTTC. Amino acid sequence: CASSIGGQGAGQYF.